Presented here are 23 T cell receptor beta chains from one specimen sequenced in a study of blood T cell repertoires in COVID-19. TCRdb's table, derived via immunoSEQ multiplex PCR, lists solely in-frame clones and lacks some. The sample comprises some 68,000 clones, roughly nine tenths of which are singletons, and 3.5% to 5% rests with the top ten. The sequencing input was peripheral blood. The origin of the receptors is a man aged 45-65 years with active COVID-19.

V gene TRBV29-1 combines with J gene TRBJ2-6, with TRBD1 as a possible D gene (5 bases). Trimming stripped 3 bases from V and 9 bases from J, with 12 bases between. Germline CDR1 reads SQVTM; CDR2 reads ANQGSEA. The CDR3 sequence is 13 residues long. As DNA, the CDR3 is TGCAGCGTTGAGGCAGGGAAAGGCAACGTCCTGACTTTC. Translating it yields CSVEAGKGNVLTF.

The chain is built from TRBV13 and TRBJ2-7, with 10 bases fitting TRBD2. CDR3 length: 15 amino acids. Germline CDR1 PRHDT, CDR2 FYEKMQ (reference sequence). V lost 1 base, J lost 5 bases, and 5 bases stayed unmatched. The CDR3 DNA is TGTGCCAGCAGCTTAGCCGGGACTAGCGCCCACGAGCAGTACTTC. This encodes CASSLAGTSAHEQYF.

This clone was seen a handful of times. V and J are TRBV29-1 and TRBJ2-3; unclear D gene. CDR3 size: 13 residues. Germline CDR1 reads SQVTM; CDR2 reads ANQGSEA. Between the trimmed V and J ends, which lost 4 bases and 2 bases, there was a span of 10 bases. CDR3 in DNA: TGCAGCGTTGGCCTCACGGTCACAGATACGCAGTATTTT. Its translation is CSVGLTVTDTQYF.

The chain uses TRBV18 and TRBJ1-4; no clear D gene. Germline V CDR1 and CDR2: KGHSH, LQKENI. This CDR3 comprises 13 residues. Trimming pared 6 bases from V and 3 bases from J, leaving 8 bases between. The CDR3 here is CASSLRANEKLFF. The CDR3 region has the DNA TGTGCCAGCTCTCTTCGGGCTAATGAAAAACTGTTTTTT.

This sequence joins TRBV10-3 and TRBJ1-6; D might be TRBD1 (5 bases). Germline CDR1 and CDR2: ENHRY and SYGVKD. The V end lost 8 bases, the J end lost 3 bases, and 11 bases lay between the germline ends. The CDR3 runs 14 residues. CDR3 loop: CAIAGGSYNSPLHF. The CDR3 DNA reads TGTGCCATCGCCGGGGGAAGCTATAATTCACCCCTCCACTTT.

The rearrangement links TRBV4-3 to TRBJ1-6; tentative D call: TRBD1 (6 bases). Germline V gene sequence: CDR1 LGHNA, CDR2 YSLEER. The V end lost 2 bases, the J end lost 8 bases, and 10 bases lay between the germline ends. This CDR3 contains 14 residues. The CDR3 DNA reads TGCGCCAGCAGCCAAAAGGGACAATATTCACCCCTCCACTTT. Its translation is CASSQKGQYSPLHF.

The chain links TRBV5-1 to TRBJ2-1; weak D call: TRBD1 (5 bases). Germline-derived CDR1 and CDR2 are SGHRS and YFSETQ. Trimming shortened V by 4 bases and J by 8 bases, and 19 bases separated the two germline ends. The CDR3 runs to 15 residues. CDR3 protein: CASSQQARAGDEQFF. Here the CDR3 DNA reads TGCGCCAGCAGCCAACAGGCCCGGGCTGGTGATGAGCAGTTCTTC.

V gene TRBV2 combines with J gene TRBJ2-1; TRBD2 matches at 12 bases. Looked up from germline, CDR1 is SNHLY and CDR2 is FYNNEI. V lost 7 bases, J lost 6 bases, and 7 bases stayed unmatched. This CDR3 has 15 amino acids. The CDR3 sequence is CASKKTSGSPNEQFF. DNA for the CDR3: TGTGCCAGCAAGAAGACTAGCGGGAGCCCCAATGAGCAGTTCTTC.

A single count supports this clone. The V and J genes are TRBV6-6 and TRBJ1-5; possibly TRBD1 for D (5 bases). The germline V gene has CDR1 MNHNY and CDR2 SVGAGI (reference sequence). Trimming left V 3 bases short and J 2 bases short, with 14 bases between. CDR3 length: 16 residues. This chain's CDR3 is CASSYGRGQRNQPQHF. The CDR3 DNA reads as TGTGCCAGCAGTTATGGTAGGGGTCAGCGCAATCAGCCCCAGCATTTT.

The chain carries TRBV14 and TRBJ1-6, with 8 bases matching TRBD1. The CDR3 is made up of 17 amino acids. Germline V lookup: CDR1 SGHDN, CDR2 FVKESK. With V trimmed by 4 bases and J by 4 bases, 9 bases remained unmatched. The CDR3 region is CASSPVGQAAYNSPLHF. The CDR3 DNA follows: TGTGCCAGCAGCCCCGTGGGACAGGCCGCATATAATTCACCCCTCCACTTT. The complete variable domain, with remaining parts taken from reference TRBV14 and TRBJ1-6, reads EAGVTQFPSHSVIEKGQTVTLRCDPISGHDNLYWYRRVMGKEIKFLLHFVKESKQDESGMPNNRFLAERTGGTYSTLKVQPAELEDSGVYFCASSPVGQAAYNSPLHFGNGTRLTVT.

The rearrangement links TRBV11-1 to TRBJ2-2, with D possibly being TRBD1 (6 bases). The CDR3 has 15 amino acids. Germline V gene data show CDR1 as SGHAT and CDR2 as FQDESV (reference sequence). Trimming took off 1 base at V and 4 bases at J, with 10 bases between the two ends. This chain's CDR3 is CASSLGQGPTGELFF. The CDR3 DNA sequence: TGTGCCAGCAGCTTAGGCCAGGGGCCCACCGGGGAGCTGTTTTTT.

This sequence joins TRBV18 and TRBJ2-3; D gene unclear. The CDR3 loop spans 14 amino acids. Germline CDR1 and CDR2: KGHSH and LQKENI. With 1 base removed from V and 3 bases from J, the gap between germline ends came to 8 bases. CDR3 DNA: TGTGCCAGCTCACCACTCGCGGAAACAGATACGCAGTATTTT. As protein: CASSPLAETDTQYF.

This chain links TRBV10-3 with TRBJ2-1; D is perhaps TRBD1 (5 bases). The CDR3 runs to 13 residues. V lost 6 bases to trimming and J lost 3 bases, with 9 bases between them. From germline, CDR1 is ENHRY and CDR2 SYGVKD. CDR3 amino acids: CAIRKGDYNEQFF. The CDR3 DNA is TGTGCCATCAGGAAAGGGGACTACAATGAGCAGTTCTTC.

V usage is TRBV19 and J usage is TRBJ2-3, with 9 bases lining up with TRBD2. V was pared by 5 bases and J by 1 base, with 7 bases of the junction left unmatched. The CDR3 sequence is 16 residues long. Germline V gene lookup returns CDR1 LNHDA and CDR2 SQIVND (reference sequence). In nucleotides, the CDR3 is TGTGCCAGTAGTGACGCGGGGGGGCCACGCACAGATACGCAGTATTTT. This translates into CASSDAGGPRTDTQYF.

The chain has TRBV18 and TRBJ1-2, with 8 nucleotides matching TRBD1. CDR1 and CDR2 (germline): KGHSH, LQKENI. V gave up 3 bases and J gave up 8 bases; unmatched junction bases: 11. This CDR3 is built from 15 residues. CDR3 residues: CASSPISGTGLGYTF. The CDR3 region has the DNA TGTGCCAGCTCACCGATATCCGGGACAGGTCTGGGCTACACCTTC.

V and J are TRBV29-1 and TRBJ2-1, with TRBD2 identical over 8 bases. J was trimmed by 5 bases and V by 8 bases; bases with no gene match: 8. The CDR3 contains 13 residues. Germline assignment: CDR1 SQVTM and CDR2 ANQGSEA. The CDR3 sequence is CSTLAGLNNEQFF. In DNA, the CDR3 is TGCAGCACTTTAGCGGGGCTAAACAATGAGCAGTTCTTC.

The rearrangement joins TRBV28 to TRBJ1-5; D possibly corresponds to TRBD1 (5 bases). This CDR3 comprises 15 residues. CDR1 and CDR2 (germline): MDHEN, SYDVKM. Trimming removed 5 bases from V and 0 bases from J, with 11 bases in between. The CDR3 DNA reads TGTGCCAGCAGTAAGACAGAGGATAGCAATCAGCCCCAGCATTTT. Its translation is CASSKTEDSNQPQHF.

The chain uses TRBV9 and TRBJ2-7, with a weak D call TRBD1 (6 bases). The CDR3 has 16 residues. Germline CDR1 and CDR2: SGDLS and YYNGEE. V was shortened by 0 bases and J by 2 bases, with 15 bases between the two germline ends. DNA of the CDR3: TGTGCCAGCAGCGTAGCCCCAGGGGACCCACCCTACGAGCAGTACTTC. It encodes CASSVAPGDPPYEQYF. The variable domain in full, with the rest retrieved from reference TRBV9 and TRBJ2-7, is DSGVTQTPKHLITATGQRVTLRCSPRSGDLSVYWYQQSLDQGLQFLIQYYNGEERAKGNILERFSAQQFPDLHSELNLSSLELGDSALYFCASSVAPGDPPYEQYFGPGTRLTVT.

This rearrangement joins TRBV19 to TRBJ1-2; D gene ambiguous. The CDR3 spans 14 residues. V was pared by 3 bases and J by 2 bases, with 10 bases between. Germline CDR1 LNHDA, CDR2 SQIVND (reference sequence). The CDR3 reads CASSISPGNYGYTF. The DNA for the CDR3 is TGTGCCAGTAGTATTTCCCCAGGAAACTATGGCTACACCTTC.

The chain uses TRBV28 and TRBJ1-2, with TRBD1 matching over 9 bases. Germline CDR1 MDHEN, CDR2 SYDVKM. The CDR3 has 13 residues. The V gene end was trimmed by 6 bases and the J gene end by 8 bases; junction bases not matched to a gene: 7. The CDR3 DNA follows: TGTGCCAGCAGACGAACAGGGGGCCTGGGCTACACCTTC. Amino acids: CASRRTGGLGYTF.

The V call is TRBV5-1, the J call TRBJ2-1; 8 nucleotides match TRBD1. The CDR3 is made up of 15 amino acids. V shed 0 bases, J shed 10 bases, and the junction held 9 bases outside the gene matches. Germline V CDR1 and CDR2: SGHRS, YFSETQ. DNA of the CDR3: TGCGCCAGCAGCTTGGGTGGGACAGGCTATTCAGAGCAGTTCTTC. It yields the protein CASSLGGTGYSEQFF.

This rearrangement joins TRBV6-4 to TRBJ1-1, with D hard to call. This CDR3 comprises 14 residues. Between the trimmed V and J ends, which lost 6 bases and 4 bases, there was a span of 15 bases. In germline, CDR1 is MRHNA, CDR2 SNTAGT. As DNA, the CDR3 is TGTGCCAGCAGCTCCGGGGATGGGAGCACTGAAGCTTTCTTT. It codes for CASSSGDGSTEAFF.

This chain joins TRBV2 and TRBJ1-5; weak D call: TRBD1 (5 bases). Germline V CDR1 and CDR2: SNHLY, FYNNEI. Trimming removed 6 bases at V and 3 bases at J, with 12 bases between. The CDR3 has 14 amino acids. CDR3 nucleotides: TGTGCCAGCAGAGCACAGGCGCTCAATCAGCCCCAGCATTTT. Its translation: CASRAQALNQPQHF.